This TCR beta chain was identified in a study of response to subunit inactivated influenza vaccine. General study results and limits: That few new T cells are recruited by each seasonal influenza vaccination was the authors' suggestion.

CDR1 GTSNPN and CDR2 SVGIG come from the germline V gene (reference sequence). The V end was cut by 5 bases, the J end by 8 bases, with 19 bases between. The CDR3 is made up of 15 amino acids. TCRdb reprocessed the RT-PCR reads with MiXCR, giving one entry per CDR3 protein. The table lists 200,000 to 300,000 distinct CDR3 sequences, 12% of them singletons. This clonotype occurred many times. Its specificity is unknown. The genes are TRBV30 and TRBJ1-6; D uncertain. Sequenced material: non-naive T cells sorted from PBMCs, taken roughly 2 weeks before vaccination. The sequence was obtained from a man aged 45-60 years who received an inactivated influenza vaccine. In DNA, the CDR3 is TGTGCCTGGTCCAAACTCCGGATGGAGGATTCACCCCTCCACTTT. As protein: CAWSKLRMEDSPLHF.